This T cell receptor (beta chain) came from a study of identical twins. Notes on the study in general: Memory repertoires lacked the insertion deficit that abundant cord blood beta clonotypes showed. Invariant MAIT and iNKT cells are populations that could partly confound zero-insertion analyses.

The V gene end was trimmed by 4 bases and the J gene end by 2 bases; junction bases not matched to a gene: 14. The CDR3 is 19 amino acids. CDR1 and CDR2 (germline): SGHTA, FQGTGA. This clonotype was seen a handful of times. Its target is not known. Every one of the donors was a healthy Caucasian. Using its own MiXCR run on the 5' RACE reads, TCRdb lists one record per CDR3 protein. The sample shows approximately 550,000 distinct CDR3 sequences, more than 20% of them seen only once. The sample was also reused in another study, on yellow fever vaccine responses in identical twins.

The rearrangement links TRBV7-3 to TRBJ1-5; 10 positions match TRBD1. The receptor was derived from a young woman in good health. The sample taken for sequencing was CD4+ T cells sorted from blood. In DNA form, the CDR3 reads TGTGCCAGCAGCTCTACCCGGTTGGGACAGGGGTTCGGCAATCAGCCCCAGCATTTT. It specifies CASSSTRLGQGFGNQPQHF.